A single sample is the source of the 9 T cell receptor beta chains below, sequenced in a study of cytomegalovirus exposure and HLA in healthy donors. The study ran its PCR with 60 Vbeta and 13 Jbeta primers. Only in-frame clones appear in the TCRdb table, and some are missing; sequencing was by immunoSEQ multiplex PCR. The data show under 250,000 clones, about four fifths seen once. Material for sequencing was PBMCs. The receptors originated from a woman aged 50 to 60 in good health and CMV-seropositive.

The chain uses TRBV7-2 and TRBJ1-2; 7 bases line up with TRBD1. The CDR3 consists of 15 residues. Germline trimming cut 2 bases from V and 8 bases from J; bases unmatched to any gene: 11. The germline V gene encodes CDR1 SGHTA and CDR2 FQGNSA. In DNA, the CDR3 is TGTGCCAGCAGCTTAAGATGGGCAGGGGGTAGCGGCTACACCTTC. This encodes CASSLRWAGGSGYTF.

The count of this clone is one. This chain uses TRBV5-4 with TRBJ1-2; TRBD1 might be the D (6 bases). The CDR3 length is 16 residues. Germline V gene lookup returns CDR1 SGHNT and CDR2 YYREEE (reference sequence). Trimming took off 4 bases at V and 3 bases at J, with 19 bases between the two ends. CDR3 sequence (DNA): TGTGCCAGCAGCACCCCCGGGACACGGATTTACTATGGCTACACCTTC. Translated: CASSTPGTRIYYGYTF. The variable domain in full, with the rest retrieved from reference TRBV5-4 and TRBJ1-2, is ETGVTQSPTHLIKTRGQQVTLRCSSQSGHNTVSWYQQALGQGPQFIFQYYREEENGRGNFPPRFSGLQFPNYSSELNVNALELDDSALYLCASSTPGTRIYYGYTFGSGTRLTVV.

The chain uses TRBV15 and TRBJ2-2; 7 bases line up with TRBD1. The germline V gene encodes CDR1 LNHNV and CDR2 YYDKDF (reference sequence). With V trimmed by 1 base and J by 6 bases, 2 bases remained unmatched. CDR3 length: 14 amino acids. CDR3 amino acids: CATSRATGAGELFF. CDR3 nucleotide sequence: TGTGCCACCAGCAGAGCTACAGGGGCCGGGGAGCTGTTTTTT. Full variable domain (remainder filled in from reference TRBV15 and TRBJ2-2): DAMVIQNPRYQVTQFGKPVTLSCSQTLNHNVMYWYQQKSSQAPKLLFHYYDKDFNNEADTPDNFQSRRPNTSFCFLDIRSPGLGDTAMYLCATSRATGAGELFFGEGSRLTVL.

The J gene is TRBJ2-7, the V gene TRBV19; tentative D call: TRBD1 (5 bases). This CDR3 comprises 16 residues. V lost 0 bases and J 5 bases, leaving 17 bases between the germline ends. The V gene's germline CDR1 is LNHDA and CDR2 SQIVND (reference sequence). The CDR3: CASSIDTRVIVDEQYF. CDR3 nucleotide sequence: TGTGCCAGTAGTATAGATACCAGGGTGATCGTCGACGAGCAGTACTTC. Combining the CDR3 with reference TRBV19 and TRBJ2-7 gives the whole variable domain DGGITQSPKYLFRKEGQNVTLSCEQNLNHDAMYWYRQDPGQGLRLIYYSQIVNDFQKGDIAEGYSVSREKKESFPLTVTSAQKNPTAFYLCASSIDTRVIVDEQYFGPGTRLTVT.

The chain has TRBV5-4 and TRBJ2-7, with D tentatively TRBD1 (5 bases). Germline-derived CDR1 and CDR2 are SGHNT and YYREEE (reference sequence). CDR3 length: 14 amino acids. Trimming took 0 bases from V and 3 from J, leaving 10 bases between them. CDR3 sequence (DNA): TGTGCCAGCAGCTTGGAGGGGCTTCACTACGAGCAGTACTTC. Translated, it gives CASSLEGLHYEQYF.

This clone occurred once. V and J are TRBV5-1 and TRBJ2-7; 8 bases line up with TRBD1. Germline CDR1 and CDR2: SGHRS and YFSETQ. Trimming at V came to 5 bases and at J to 5 bases, leaving 6 bases not matched to a gene. The CDR3 is 13 residues long. CDR3 sequence reads: CASRWTGTDEQYF. CDR3 in DNA: TGCGCCAGCAGGTGGACAGGGACAGACGAGCAGTACTTC.

The chain is built from TRBV5-1 and TRBJ2-7; D uncertain. Germline V gives CDR1 SGHRS, CDR2 YFSETQ. This CDR3 has 14 residues. Between the trimmed V and J ends, which lost 1 base and 0 bases, there was a span of 8 bases. The CDR3 sequence is CASSLLQNSYEQYF. The CDR3, as DNA: TGCGCCAGCAGCTTGCTACAGAACTCCTACGAGCAGTACTTC.

The chain is built from TRBV9 and TRBJ2-1; TRBD1 agrees at 9 bases. CDR3 length equals 15 residues. Germline assignment: CDR1 SGDLS and CDR2 YYNGEE. V was pared by 4 bases and J by 3 bases, with 5 bases of the junction left unmatched. The CDR3 bases are TGTGCCAGCAGCATCCGGGACAGGGTCTACAATGAGCAGTTCTTC. Translation: CASSIRDRVYNEQFF.

The genes are TRBV5-1 and TRBJ1-1, with a possible D match to TRBD1 (6 bases). Germline CDR1 SGHRS, CDR2 YFSETQ. This CDR3 contains 12 residues. V was pared by 4 bases and J by 10 bases, with 14 bases between. CDR3 in amino acids: CASSPEAGAAFF. The CDR3 nucleotides are TGCGCCAGCAGCCCAGAGGCAGGGGCAGCTTTCTTT.